These T cell receptor beta chains were read from a single sample in a study of blood T cell repertoires in COVID-19. The assay was immunoSEQ multiplex PCR, and TCRdb's table has in-frame clones only and misses some. The sample shows approximately 200,000 clones, 85% to 90% of them seen only once. The specimen sequenced was PBMCs or T cells enriched from blood (not recorded which). These receptors originate from a woman under 30 in a cohort exposed to, infected with or recovered from COVID-19 (not recorded which). Both conserved end residues are part of each CDR3. D genes are given only for firm matches. For some rows the clone size is stated as once, few or many, or as a class when expanded; others skip it.

. | . | TRBJ2-7 | TRBV13 | CASSLQSEQYF | TGTGCCAGCAGCTTACAATCCGAGCAGTACTTC
TRBD1 | . | TRBJ1-5 | TRBV7-2 | CASSLTGGNQPQHF | TGTGCCAGCAGCTTAACAGGGGGCAATCAGCCCCAGCATTTT
TRBD1 | . | TRBJ1-1 | TRBV15 | CATSRGGQGTNTEAFF | TGTGCCACCAGCAGAGGGGGACAGGGGACGAACACTGAAGCTTTCTTT
. | . | TRBJ1-6 | TRBV27 | CASSLSQGIGSPLHF | TGTGCCAGCAGTTTATCACAGGGTATAGGTTCACCCCTCCACTTT
. | . | TRBJ2-3 | TRBV6-5 | CASSIHGGTDTQYF | TGTGCCAGCAGCATTCATGGAGGCACAGATACGCAGTATTTT
. | . | TRBJ1-2 | TRBV9 | CASSGHYGYTF | TGTGCCAGCAGCGGGCATTATGGCTACACCTTC
TRBD1 | . | TRBJ2-7 | TRBV5-1 | CASSLPTGTAPYEQYF | TGCGCCAGCAGCCTGCCAACCGGGACAGCTCCCTACGAGCAGTACTTC
TRBD2 | . | TRBJ2-1 | TRBV3-1/TRBV3-2 | CASMLTGLDEQFF | TGTGCCAGCATGCTAACGGGACTAGATGAGCAGTTCTTC
. | once | TRBJ1-1 | TRBV7-9 | CASSTAGDTEAFF | TGTGCCAGCAGCACAGCAGGGGACACTGAAGCTTTCTTT
TRBD1 | . | TRBJ1-1 | TRBV27 | CASSRSLIYPGGEAFF | TGTGCCAGCAGTCGGTCCTTAATTTATCCAGGGGGAGAAGCTTTCTTT